Included here is one T cell receptor beta chain sequence, with context. Antigen unknown. The sample originates from a study of cytomegalovirus exposure and HLA in healthy donors. Study-wide results and limits: CMV serostatus stood as the only immune exposure information on hand. Relative to equally common others, HLA-associated TCR beta chains showed greater clonal expansion in a later analysis. Using a false discovery rate of 0.05, a later analysis showed that 15,000 to 20,000 TCR beta sequences were associated with HLA alleles. In an earlier analysis, most TCR beta V segments were productive about 87% or about 30% of the time.

The PCR made use of 60 Vbeta and 13 Jbeta primers. The data were produced by immunoSEQ multiplex PCR, yet TCRdb's version contains in-frame clones alone and is incomplete. The data contain around 180,000 clones, roughly four fifths of them seen just once; the ten biggest clones take up under 5%. This CDR3 is 16 amino acids long. CDR1 and CDR2 (germline): GTSNPN, SVGIG (reference sequence). The rearrangement uses TRBV30 and TRBJ2-5; TRBD2 matches at 8 bases. TRBJ2-7 explains the end of the DNA better; the J call may be wrong. Sample: PBMCs. This TCR derives from a man aged 18-30 years in good health and CMV-seronegative. CDR3 sequence reads: CAFTSSLAGLSYEQYF. The CDR3 DNA sequence: TGTGCCTTCACAAGTTCTTTAGCGGGACTCTCCTACGAGCAGTACTTC.